Given below is one TCR beta chain in context. Antigen specificity is unknown. Read sequence stops 3 residues before the CDR3 end, and the germline J gene provides the missing end. The table came from immunoSEQ multiplex PCR; TCRdb's copy has only in-frame clones and leaves some out. The sample shows about 30,000 clones, none of them appearing just once. Reduced serum IgG, IgA and/or IgM plus specific antibody deficiency defined CVID. For at least one year, all CVID subjects received replacement immunoglobulin. No CVID subject was ill or on immunomodulatory drugs when sampled. This sample was taken from a study of T cell clonality in common variable immunodeficiency. The V end lost 2 bases, the J end lost 7 bases, and 11 bases lay between the germline ends. CDR1 is GTSNPN, CDR2 SVGIG, per germline (reference sequence). The CDR3 covers 12 residues. Study conclusions and caveats: In common variable immunodeficiency, TCR beta chains reportedly carried fewer deletions and N-nucleotide insertions.

Sequenced: peripheral blood mononuclear cells. The chain combines TRBV30 with TRBJ2-5, with D possibly being TRBD2 (7 bases). The source of this sequence is a human donor with common variable immunodeficiency. The CDR3 loop reads CAWSNREGTQYF. The sequenced part of the CDR3 DNA is TGTGCCTGGAGTAACAGGGAGGGGACC. Based on the CDR3 plus reference TRBV30 and TRBJ2-5, the full variable domain is SQTIHQWPATLVQPVGSPLSLECTVEGTSNPNLYWYRQAAGRGLQLLFYSVGIGQISSEVPQNLSASRPQDRQFILSSKKLLLSDSGFYLCAWSNREGTQYFGPGTRLLVL.